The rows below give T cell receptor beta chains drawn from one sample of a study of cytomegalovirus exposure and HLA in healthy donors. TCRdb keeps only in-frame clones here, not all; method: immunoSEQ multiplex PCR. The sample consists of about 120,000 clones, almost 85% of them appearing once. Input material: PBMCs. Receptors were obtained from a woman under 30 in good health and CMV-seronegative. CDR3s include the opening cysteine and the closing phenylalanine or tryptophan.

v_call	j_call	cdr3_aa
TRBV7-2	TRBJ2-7	CASSPEGTVPYEQYF
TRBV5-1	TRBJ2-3	CASSLREGLVDTQYF
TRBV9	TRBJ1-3	CASSVGQWDSGNTIYF
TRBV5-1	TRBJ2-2	CASSLVVTGGFIGELFF
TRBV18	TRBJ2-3	CASSPTPPADTQYF
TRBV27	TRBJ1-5	CASSARNGDNQPQHF
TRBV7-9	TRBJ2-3	CASSLVGTDTQYF
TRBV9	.	CASSVRQVTHEQYF
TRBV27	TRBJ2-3	CASRRLAGTDTQYF
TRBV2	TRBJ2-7	CASSRTASYEQYF
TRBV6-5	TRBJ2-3	CASSLTHTSTDTQYF
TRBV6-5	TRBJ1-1	CASRRTRGVNTEAFF
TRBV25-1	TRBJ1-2	CASSAQAGYTF
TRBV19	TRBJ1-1	CASKIAQNTEAFF
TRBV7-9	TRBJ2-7	CSSSLDVGTGPYEQYF
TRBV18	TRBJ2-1	CASSPPSNDRVRIF